A single sample is the source of the 21 T cell receptor beta chains below, sequenced in a study of OX40 agonist ivuxolimab in advanced cancers. Some clones are missing from TCRdb's copy, which holds only in-frame ones; the method was immunoSEQ multiplex PCR. The sample includes tens of thousands of clones, about 93% of them seen just once. Sample: CD4+ or CD8+ T cells sorted from blood, taken in a trial of the OX40 agonist ivuxolimab. These TCRs come from an adult with an advanced solid tumor such as melanoma, head and neck, liver or kidney cancer.

The chain recombines TRBV5-4 with TRBJ1-1, with D possibly being TRBD1 (5 bases). Trimming stripped 4 bases from V and 5 bases from J, with 15 bases between. Per the germline V gene, CDR1 is SGHNT and CDR2 is YYREEE (reference sequence). The CDR3 is made up of 14 amino acids. CDR3 region: CASSPVGVGTEAFF. In nucleotides, the CDR3 is TGTGCCAGCAGCCCCGTGGGGGTTGGGACTGAAGCTTTCTTT. The full variable domain, with the rest looked up from reference TRBV5-4 and TRBJ1-1, is ETGVTQSPTHLIKTRGQQVTLRCSSQSGHNTVSWYQQALGQGPQFIFQYYREEENGRGNFPPRFSGLQFPNYSSELNVNALELDDSALYLCASSPVGVGTEAFFGQGTRLTVV.

The V call is TRBV5-4, the J call TRBJ2-7; D unclear. Between the trimmed V and J ends, which lost 0 bases and 2 bases, there was a span of 9 bases. The CDR3 runs to 14 residues. The germline V gene encodes CDR1 SGHNT and CDR2 YYREEE (reference sequence). The CDR3 region has the DNA TGTGCCAGCAGCTTGGGCAGGTCCACCTACGAGCAGTACGTC. Amino acid sequence: CASSLGRSTYEQYV.

The chain carries TRBV4-1 and TRBJ2-1; a possible D gene is TRBD1 (5 bases). CDR3 length equals 12 residues. Trimming took 6 bases from V and 7 from J, leaving 10 bases between them. Germline loops: CDR1 MGHRA, CDR2 YSYEKL. The CDR3 DNA reads TGCGCCAGCAGGGAAAGGGGTAATGAGCAGTTCTTC. Residues: CASRERGNEQFF.

The chain is built from TRBV6-5 and TRBJ2-1; TRBD1 aligns across 7 bases. The CDR3 totals 14 residues. The ends lost 6 bases at V and 5 bases at J; junction bases unmatched: 7. Germline V CDR1 and CDR2: MNHEY, SVGAGI. CDR3 nucleotides: TGTGCCAGCAGCTCCGACAGGGACGACAATGAGCAGTTCTTC. It is translated as CASSSDRDDNEQFF.

This clone was recorded only once. This chain uses TRBV13 with TRBJ2-1; TRBD2 agrees at 11 bases. V shed 1 base and J 2 bases; nucleotides not matched to a gene: 13. CDR3 length: 20 residues. Germline assignment: CDR1 PRHDT and CDR2 FYEKMQ (reference sequence). This chain's CDR3 is CASSLAKGLADDLPYNEQFF. CDR3 nucleotides: TGTGCCAGCAGCTTAGCAAAGGGACTAGCGGACGATCTACCCTACAATGAGCAGTTCTTC.

V usage is TRBV9 and J usage is TRBJ2-3; D tentatively fits TRBD1 or TRBD2 (5 bases each). V lost 9 bases to trimming and J lost 0 bases, with 14 bases between them. The germline gives CDR1 SGDLS, CDR2 YYNGEE. The CDR3 length is 14 residues. CDR3 in DNA: TGTGCCACTCGCCGGGACGAGAGCACAGATACGCAGTATTTT. Translation gives CATRRDESTDTQYF. The full variable domain, completed using reference TRBV9 and TRBJ2-3, is DSGVTQTPKHLITATGQRVTLRCSPRSGDLSVYWYQQSLDQGLQFLIQYYNGEERAKGNILERFSAQQFPDLHSELNLSSLELGDSALYFCATRRDESTDTQYFGPGTRLTVL.

The chain carries TRBV4-2 and TRBJ2-7; 11 bases are shared with TRBD1. Germline V CDR1 and CDR2: LGHNA, YNFKEQ. This CDR3 has 16 residues. The J segment lost 7 bases and the V segment lost 0 bases, leaving 8 bases of the junction unmatched. The DNA for the CDR3 is TGTGCCAGCAGCCAAGAAGTAGGACAGGGGGCCAGAGAGCAGTACTTC. It yields the protein CASSQEVGQGAREQYF.

V gene TRBV19 combines with J gene TRBJ2-6; 7 bases agree with TRBD2. Unmatched junction bases numbered 12, after V lost 7 bases and J lost 0 bases. Germline-derived CDR1 and CDR2 are LNHDA and SQIVND (reference sequence). The length of the CDR3 is 18 residues. In nucleotides, the CDR3 is TGTGCCAGTACTCCCGGCGGGGACTACTCCTCTGGGGCCAACGTCCTGACTTTC. This sequence encodes CASTPGGDYSSGANVLTF. Supplemented by reference TRBV19 and TRBJ2-6, the full variable domain reads DGGITQSPKYLFRKEGQNVTLSCEQNLNHDAMYWYRQDPGQGLRLIYYSQIVNDFQKGDIAEGYSVSREKKESFPLTVTSAQKNPTAFYLCASTPGGDYSSGANVLTFGAGSRLTVL.

This chain uses TRBV5-4 with TRBJ2-7; D might be TRBD1 or TRBD2, each matching 5 bases. Germline CDR1 reads SGHNT; CDR2 reads YYREEE (reference sequence). The CDR3 is 13 amino acids. Deletions cut 4 bases from V and 5 bases from J, with 13 bases between. The CDR3 coding sequence is TGTGCCAGCAGCCCGTGGGGGTGGGACGAGCAGTACTTC. Amino acids: CASSPWGWDEQYF.

J is TRBJ2-7 and V is TRBV29-1; no definite D call. The V end lost 2 bases, the J end lost 4 bases, and 9 bases lay between the germline ends. The V gene's germline CDR1 is SQVTM and CDR2 ANQGSEA. The length of the CDR3 is 12 residues. As DNA, the CDR3 is TGCAGCGTTGAAATCAACGGTTACGAGCAGTACTTC. It translates to CSVEINGYEQYF.

Notes on this clone: Additional DNA sequences in this sample encode the identical CDR3. This chain connects TRBV7-8 to TRBJ1-1; D remains ambiguous. The CDR3 covers 13 residues. Germline CDR1 is SGHVS and CDR2 is FQNEAQ. Trimming removed 5 bases from V and 6 bases from J, with 13 bases in between. The CDR3 bases are TGTGCCAGCAGCCTAGACTGGGTCGCTGAAGCTTTCTTT. Translating it yields CASSLDWVAEAFF.

The chain has TRBV27 and TRBJ2-7; 9 bases are a match to TRBD2. CDR3 length: 15 amino acids. CDR1 MNHEY and CDR2 SMNVEV come from the germline V gene (reference sequence). J lost 2 bases, V lost 5 bases, and 7 bases had no gene match. Written as DNA, the CDR3 is TGTGCCAGCAGTCTGCGACTAGCGGTGACCTACGAGCAGTACTTC. Residues: CASSLRLAVTYEQYF.

The chain has TRBV9 and TRBJ2-3; D is unresolved. This CDR3 spans 14 amino acids. Trimming left V 0 bases short and J 2 bases short, with 7 bases between. Germline V gene sequence: CDR1 SGDLS, CDR2 YYNGEE. CDR3 bases: TGTGCCAGCAGCGTAGGTGGTAACACAGATACGCAGTATTTT. Translating it yields CASSVGGNTDTQYF.

The genes are TRBV4-3 and TRBJ2-7; 10 bases match TRBD1. Trimming removed 3 bases from V and 3 bases from J; junction bases left unmatched: 8. This CDR3 is built from 16 residues. CDR1 and CDR2 (germline): LGHNA, YSLEER. The CDR3 nucleotides read TGCGCCAGCAGCCAGGGGGTGACAGGGGGCAGCTACGAGCAGTACTTC. It codes for CASSQGVTGGSYEQYF.

This chain links TRBV4-2 with TRBJ2-2; D unresolved. Germline V gives CDR1 LGHNA, CDR2 YNFKEQ. Deletions cut 4 bases from V and 4 bases from J, with 10 bases between. The CDR3 contains 14 residues. The CDR3 nucleotides are TGTGCCAGCAGCCCGGACCGCCTCACCGGGGAGCTGTTTTTT. It codes for CASSPDRLTGELFF.

This clone was counted once. The chain carries TRBV7-9 and TRBJ2-7; no clear D. The CDR3 totals 14 residues. CDR1 and CDR2 from the germline V gene are SEHNR and FQNEAQ (reference sequence). With 10 bases removed from V and 2 bases from J, the gap between germline ends came to 18 bases. CDR3 sequence reads: CATPPGPRTYEQYV. In nucleotides, the CDR3 is TGTGCCACCCCCCCAGGCCCCAGGACCTACGAGCAGTACGTC.

The genes are TRBV9 and TRBJ1-1, with D possibly matching TRBD1 (6 bases). The CDR3 consists of 13 residues. Trimming cost V 5 bases and J 4 bases, with 12 bases left between them. The germline V gene has CDR1 SGDLS and CDR2 YYNGEE. CDR3 residues: CASSLGGGTEAFF. The CDR3 bases are TGTGCCAGCAGTTTGGGGGGCGGCACTGAAGCTTTCTTT.

Comment on this clone: The conserved final phenylalanine or tryptophan is absent from the CDR3, which likely points to a read error. Because the CDR3's place on the DNA is in doubt, the DNA is left out and the CDR3 is given as listed by TCRdb. The gene calls are TRBV10-3 and TRBJ2-7; no check of the table's D call, TRBD2, against the DNA was made. Per germline, CDR1 ENHRY and CDR2 SYGVKD. The CDR3 is 11 amino acids in total, end residues counted. This chain's CDR3 is CAILLSGRARI.

The rearrangement joins TRBV29-1 to TRBJ1-2; D gene unclear. The CDR3 sequence is 14 residues long. The germline V and J ends were trimmed by 1 base and 1 base, with 10 bases remaining between them. Germline lookup yields CDR1 SQVTM and CDR2 ANQGSEA. The CDR3 sequence is CSVEVGDFNYGYTF. The CDR3 nucleotides are TGCAGCGTTGAAGTAGGAGATTTTAACTATGGCTACACCTTC. Drawing the rest from reference TRBV29-1 and TRBJ1-2, the complete variable domain is SAVISQKPSRDICQRGTSLTIQCQVDSQVTMMFWYRQQPGQSLTLIATANQGSEATYESGFVIDKFPISRPNLTFSTLTVSNMSPEDSSIYLCSVEVGDFNYGYTFGSGTRLTVV.

This clone was recorded only once. The chain is built from TRBV19 and TRBJ2-3, with D tentatively TRBD1 or TRBD2 (5 bases each). Germline V gene data show CDR1 as LNHDA and CDR2 as SQIVND (reference sequence). The CDR3 length is 20 residues. V was trimmed by 3 bases and J by 3 bases, leaving 28 bases between them. The CDR3 is CASSILLGVPGRRDTDTQYF. CDR3 nucleotide sequence: TGTGCCAGTAGTATTCTCCTAGGGGTCCCGGGACGTAGGGATACAGATACGCAGTATTTT.

V and J are TRBV5-4 and TRBJ2-3; TRBD2 matches at 10 bases. Trimming removed 4 bases from V and 2 bases from J; junction bases left unmatched: 10. The CDR3 runs 17 residues. Germline CDR1 is SGHNT and CDR2 is YYREEE (reference sequence). Here the CDR3 DNA reads TGTGCCAGCAGCCCAGAGGCGGGACTAGCGCTCACAGATACGCAGTATTTT. Its protein is CASSPEAGLALTDTQYF.